Listed below are T cell receptor beta chains from one sample, sequenced in a study of T cell repertoires in ileal Crohn's disease. Sequencing used immunoSEQ multiplex PCR; TCRdb keeps in-frame clones, though not all of them. The top ten clones hold around 2.1% of a sample with more than 50,000 clones, around 90% of them seen once. Sequencing used ileal tissue. Every receptor here comes from an adult with Crohn's disease. Both conserved end residues are part of each CDR3. A D gene is named only where the DNA matches it firmly. Only part of the rows carry a size: once, few, many, or a class if the clone is expanded.

V gene	clone size	D gene	J gene	CDR3 DNA	CDR3 protein
TRBV13	NA	NA	TRBJ2-5	TGTGCCAGCAGCTTGCGGATGCAAGAGACCCAGTACTTC	CASSLRMQETQYF
TRBV7-3	NA	NA	TRBJ2-1	TGTGCCAGCAGCAACGAGGGCGGGAACTACAATGAGCAGTTCTTC	CASSNEGGNYNEQFF
TRBV5-1	NA	TRBD2	TRBJ2-1	TGCGCCAGCAGCTTGGTGTTCTCTAGCGGGGGAGACAATGAGCAGTTCTTC	CASSLVFSSGGDNEQFF
TRBV7-6	NA	TRBD1	TRBJ1-3	TGTGCCAGCAGCTTAGAGGTGACAGGGTCCCCTGGAAACACCATATATTTT	CASSLEVTGSPGNTIYF
TRBV28	once	TRBD1	TRBJ1-5	TGTGCCAGCAGGAAAACAGGGGTACGGCAGCCCCAGCATTTT	CASRKTGVRQPQHF
TRBV25-1	NA	NA	TRBJ2-2	TGTGCCAGTACCATTGGAGGCGGGGAGCTGTTTTTT	CASTIGGGELFF
TRBV30	NA	TRBD1	TRBJ2-7	TGTGCCTGGAGTACGGGACAGGGGTTGGAGTACTTC	CAWSTGQGLEYF
TRBV6-1	NA	TRBD1	TRBJ1-5	TGTGCCAGCAGTGTAAAACAGGGGAGCAATCAGCCCCAGCATTTT	CASSVKQGSNQPQHF
TRBV28	NA	TRBD1	TRBJ1-4	TGTGCCAGCAGTTTTAAGGGGGCAGCTGAAAAACTGTTTTTT	CASSFKGAAEKLFF
TRBV7-9	NA	TRBD1	TRBJ1-1	TGTGCCAGCAGCTCGCCGTACAGGGGAGGAGCTTTCTTT	CASSSPYRGGAFF
TRBV5-6	NA	NA	TRBJ1-5	TGTGCCAGCAGCTTGGTGGGCAGGGGTACCCCTAGCAATCAGCCCCAGCATTTT	CASSLVGRGTPSNQPQHF
TRBV6-5	NA	NA	TRBJ1-6	TGTGCCAGCAGTTACTCGATGGGGGGAAAATCCCACTTT	CASSYSMGGKSHF
TRBV29-1	few	NA	TRBJ1-1	TGCAGCGTTGAGGGGCGGAAGGACAGCATGAACACTGAAGCTTTCTTT	CSVEGRKDSMNTEAFF
TRBV5-1	NA	TRBD1	TRBJ1-2	TGCGCCAGCCGCGGGACAGGGGTGTTTGATGGCTACACCTTC	CASRGTGVFDGYTF
TRBV5-1	NA	NA	TRBJ2-1	TGCGCCAGCAGCTCGACAGCGAGCTCCTACAATGAGCAGTTCTTC	CASSSTASSYNEQFF
TRBV30	NA	NA	TRBJ1-5	TGTGCCTGGAGGGCGACAGTAAATCAGCCCCAGCATTTT	CAWRATVNQPQHF
TRBV19	NA	NA	TRBJ1-4	TGTGCCAGTGACAGTAGCTCCGCAACTAATGAAAAACTGTTTTTT	CASDSSSATNEKLFF
TRBV13	NA	NA	TRBJ2-3	TGTGCCAGCAGCTCAGGGGACACCCAGTATTTT	CASSSGDTQYF